This T cell receptor (beta chain) was observed in a study of OX40 agonist ivuxolimab in advanced cancers. Study-wide context: Ivuxolimab was an agonistic, fully human IgG2 monoclonal antibody directed against OX40 (CD134), a costimulatory receptor. In the dose-escalation cohort, 82.7% of patients were male, and the mean age was approximately 55 years, with a range of about 23 to 85. Patients were allowed to have had prior anti-PD-1, anti-PD-L1 or anti-CTLA-4 therapy, and roughly two fifths of the dose-escalation patients had been treated with checkpoint inhibitors. Partial responses occurred in three dose-escalation patients, of whom one had hepatocellular carcinoma and two had cutaneous melanoma. Intravenous ivuxolimab was administered to patients every 2 weeks at six dose levels: 0.01, 0.1, 0.3, 1.5, 3 and 10 mg/kg. The purpose of peripheral TCRbeta sequencing was to test whether ivuxolimab changed TCR sequence diversity and led to clonal T-cell expansion. Among the roughly 52 dose-escalation patients, about 19 had hepatocellular carcinoma, approximately 15 melanoma, 9 renal cell carcinoma and 9 head and neck cancer. The paper reports the monotherapy dose-escalation portion (N of about 47 patients) of the phase I ivuxolimab trial. Summary of the overall study and its limitations: In the 0.1-3.0 mg/kg groups, partial responders had among the lowest normalized peripheral clonal expansion, particularly in CD8+ T cells. After ivuxolimab, CD8+ T cells had more expanded clones than CD4+ T cells on average. Low levels of normalized T-cell clonal expansion were also seen in some nonresponding patients. At doses of 0.1 to 3.0 mg/kg, clonal expansion of both CD4+ and CD8+ T cells in blood was seen between baseline and week 6. Which antigens the clonally expanded peripheral T cells were specific for was not determined.

To sequence the TCRbeta CDR3 region, genomic DNA was isolated from the sorted cells. The immunoSEQ Assay was used to sequence the TCRbeta CDR3 regions. Held by TCRdb, this immuneACCESS table contains in-frame sequences only and omits some clones. Under half of the omission traces to an unresolved V gene where checked; the cause of the rest is unknown. The sample table shows around 68,000 clones, and about 91% are seen once. The ten largest clones take up 0.8% to 1.2% of the sample. About this clone: Its specific antigen is unknown. No qualities accompany the bases; no much larger clone lies one base away.

Patients with autoimmune disease history or receiving systemic immunosuppression were excluded from the trial. Peripheral blood for TCR sequencing was collected from all dose cohorts at baseline, on cycle 4 day 1, and on cycle 7 day 1. The samples were drawn from a first-in-human, open-label, multicenter phase I dose-escalation trial of ivuxolimab. Adults with locally advanced or metastatic melanoma, renal cell, hepatocellular, or head and neck squamous cell carcinoma were enrolled in the trial. Before TCR sequencing, CD4+ T cells and CD8+ T cells were sorted from peripheral blood as separate populations. V and J lose 4 bases and 1 base, and a span of 13 bases separates them. From a lookup of the germline V gene, CDR1 and CDR2 are SGHNT and YENEEA. The CDR3 measures 15 amino acids from cysteine to phenylalanine. This entry keeps only the CDR3 DNA: 45 bases, framed from base 1.

This receptor was obtained from an adult with an advanced solid tumor such as melanoma, head and neck, liver or kidney cancer. The rearranged segments are TRBV11-3 and TRBJ2-5; TRBD1 is a possible D gene, resting on 5 matching bases. The input for sequencing was CD4+ or CD8+ T cells sorted from blood, taken in a trial of the OX40 agonist ivuxolimab. The CDR3 here reads CASSSRMGLQETQYF. The DNA sequence is as follows: TGTGCCAGCAGCTCCAGGATGGGGCTCCAAGAGACCCAGTACTTC.